The 10 T cell receptor beta chains in this list originate from one sample, sequenced in a study of T-cell memory formation after mild COVID-19. TCRdb reprocessed the 5' RACE reads via MiXCR and lists one record per CDR3 protein. Among 75,000 to 95,000 distinct CDR3 sequences listed, about 13% were seen once. Source material: PBMCs or a T cell subset sorted from them (not recorded which). These receptors were collected from an adult woman who had mild COVID-19 (a few samples of this study predate the infection). Cell type and time point are not known.

This clonotype was observed a few times. In nucleotides, the CDR3 is TGTGCCAGCAGTGAATTTGACAGGGAGGTCCTGAACACTGAAGCTTTCTTT. Protein product: CASSEFDREVLNTEAFF. The V gene is TRBV12-3 or TRBV12-4, the J gene TRBJ1-1, with 7 nucleotides matching TRBD1. Trimming removed 5 bases from V and 0 bases from J; junction bases left unmatched: 12. The CDR3 has 17 amino acids.

This clonotype was counted a few times. J is TRBJ1-1 and V is TRBV12-3 or TRBV12-4; 9 bases align to TRBD1. J was trimmed by 3 bases and V by 6 bases; bases with no gene match: 8. CDR3 length: 15 residues. The CDR3 bases are TGTGCCAGCAGCCCCGGGGACAGGGTTGACACTGAAGCTTTCTTT. Protein product: CASSPGDRVDTEAFF.

This clonotype was recorded a few times. The rearrangement joins TRBV5-6 to TRBJ1-1; no definite D call. Germline CDR1 SGHDT, CDR2 YYEEEE. CDR3 length: 11 residues. The V gene lost 3 bases and the J gene lost 8 bases, with 8 bases spanning the gap. In DNA, the CDR3 is TGTGCCAGCAGCTACTCGGCGGAAGCTTTCTTT. Translation gives CASSYSAEAFF.

The CDR3 loop reads CASSVVPGDYEQYF. CDR3 DNA: TGTGCCAGCAGCGTAGTTCCAGGGGATTACGAGCAGTACTTC. The V call is TRBV9, the J call TRBJ2-7, with D perhaps TRBD1 (6 bases). V shed 0 bases and J shed 4 bases, with 11 bases lying between them. Per the germline V gene, CDR1 is SGDLS and CDR2 is YYNGEE. The CDR3 has 14 amino acids.

This clonotype has just a few counts. The J gene is TRBJ1-2, the V gene TRBV20-1, with 9 bases lining up with TRBD1. V gave up 6 bases and J gave up 4 bases; unmatched junction bases: 12. The CDR3 loop spans 15 amino acids. Germline V gene sequence: CDR1 DFQATT, CDR2 SNEGSKA (reference sequence). DNA for the CDR3: TGCAGTGCGAAGATTCCGGGACAGGGTTTCTATGGCTACACCTTC. It specifies CSAKIPGQGFYGYTF.

The rearrangement uses TRBV24-1 and TRBJ1-2; 11 bases fit TRBD1. This CDR3 contains 17 residues. V was clipped by 2 bases and J by 2 bases; unmatched bases: 6. CDR1 KGHDR and CDR2 SFDVKD come from the germline V gene. The CDR3 DNA follows: TGTGCCACCAGTGATTCCACCGGGACAGGGGGGAACTATGGCTACACCTTC. This encodes CATSDSTGTGGNYGYTF.

The sample holds a few counts of this clonotype. The chain recombines TRBV20-1 with TRBJ2-3; perhaps D is TRBD1 or TRBD2 (5 bases each). The ends were cut back, 0 bases at V and 4 bases at J, with 5 bases in the middle. From germline, CDR1 is DFQATT and CDR2 SNEGSKA (reference sequence). CDR3 size: 12 residues. CDR3 nucleotide sequence: TGCAGTGCTAGAGAGGGGGCAGATACGCAGTATTTT. Its protein is CSAREGADTQYF.

The genes are TRBV7-9 and TRBJ1-2, with TRBD1 as a possible D gene (6 bases). The V and J ends lost 4 bases and 3 bases respectively, with 15 bases between them. Germline V gene lookup returns CDR1 SEHNR and CDR2 FQNEAQ (reference sequence). The CDR3 length is 15 residues. The DNA of the CDR3 is TGTGCCAGCAGCTCGCCCTTGGCAGGGGACTATGGCTACACCTTC. It translates to CASSSPLAGDYGYTF.

The rearrangement uses TRBV27 and TRBJ2-7; 12 bases fit TRBD2. Germline CDR1 is MNHEY and CDR2 is SMNVEV (reference sequence). J lost 2 bases, V lost 8 bases, and 7 bases had no gene match. The CDR3 has 15 residues. CDR3 nucleotides: TGTGCCAGCGGGTCCGCTAGCGGGAGGGCCTACGAGCAGTACTTC. It encodes CASGSASGRAYEQYF.

In this sample, this clonotype turned up many times. The chain combines TRBV4-3 with TRBJ2-1; TRBD2 matches at 16 bases. Germline-derived CDR1 and CDR2 are LGHNA and YSLEER. The CDR3 contains 16 residues. V was pared by 3 bases and J by 6 bases, with 2 bases of the junction left unmatched. The CDR3: CASSQGLAGGSNEQFF. As DNA, the CDR3 is TGCGCCAGCAGCCAGGGACTAGCGGGAGGGTCCAATGAGCAGTTCTTC.